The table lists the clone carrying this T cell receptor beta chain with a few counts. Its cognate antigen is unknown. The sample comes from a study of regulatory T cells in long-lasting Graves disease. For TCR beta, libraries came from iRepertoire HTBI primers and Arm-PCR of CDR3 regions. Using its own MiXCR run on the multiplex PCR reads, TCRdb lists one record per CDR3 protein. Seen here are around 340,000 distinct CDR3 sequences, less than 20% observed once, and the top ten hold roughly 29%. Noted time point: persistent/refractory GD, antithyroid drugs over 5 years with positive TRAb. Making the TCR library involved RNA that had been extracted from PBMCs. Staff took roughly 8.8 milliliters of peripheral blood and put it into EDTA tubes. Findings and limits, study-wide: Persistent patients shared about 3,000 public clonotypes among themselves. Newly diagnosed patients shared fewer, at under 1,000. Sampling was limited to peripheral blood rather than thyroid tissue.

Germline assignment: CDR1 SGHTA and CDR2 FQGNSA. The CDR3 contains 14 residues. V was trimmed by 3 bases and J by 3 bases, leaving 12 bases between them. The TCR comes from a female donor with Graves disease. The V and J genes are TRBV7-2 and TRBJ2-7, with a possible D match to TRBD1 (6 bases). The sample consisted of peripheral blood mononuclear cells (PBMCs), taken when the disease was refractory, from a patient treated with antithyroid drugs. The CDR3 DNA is TGTGCCAGCAGCTTCGGGACACGAGGCTACGAGCAGTACTTC. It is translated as CASSFGTRGYEQYF.